This section outlines one T cell receptor beta chain sequence together with its context. These data come from a study of blood T cell repertoires in COVID-19. Study at large: COVID-19 samples collected from the United States, Italy and Spain covered acute and convalescent phases.

How the authors handled the data: Reference gene primer amplification gave nucleated cell count estimates. The data were produced by immunoSEQ multiplex PCR, yet TCRdb's version contains in-frame clones alone and is incomplete. That table supplies the V and J calls and clone size; D and trimming were determined from the DNA. This sample has some 46,000 clones, with more than 80% found just once. V was pared by 3 bases and J by 4 bases, with 7 bases of the junction left unmatched. CDR3 length: 17 residues. Germline assignment: CDR1 MDHEN and CDR2 SYDVKM. This receptor was taken from a man in his 60s with acute or convalescent COVID-19. The genes are TRBV28 and TRBJ1-3, with 12 bases aligning to TRBD1. Sample: peripheral blood. In DNA form, the CDR3 reads TGTGCCAGCAGTTTGGGACAGGGGGCCGTCGGAGGAAACACCATATATTTT. This sequence encodes CASSLGQGAVGGNTIYF.